The following is a T cell receptor beta chain sequence with its context. Its antigen is not identified. CDR3 length: 13 amino acids. The V end lost 5 bases, the J end lost 4 bases, and 9 bases lay between the germline ends. The germline V gene has CDR1 MNHEY and CDR2 SVGAGI. Generated by immunoSEQ multiplex PCR, the TCRdb table keeps only in-frame clones and is missing some. The table lists 150,000 to 170,000 clones, approximately 94% of them singletons. This specimen comes from a study of OX40 agonist ivuxolimab in advanced cancers. Study-level information: Patients' therapy was ivuxolimab, an antibody that acts as an agonist of OX40 (CD134). Hepatocellular carcinoma, melanoma, renal cell or head and neck cancer affected the dose-escalation patients. Whole-study findings and limits: Among some nonresponders, normalized T-cell clonal expansion was also low.

Sample: CD4+ or CD8+ T cells sorted from blood, taken in a trial of the OX40 agonist ivuxolimab. The receptor comes from an adult with an advanced solid tumor such as melanoma, head and neck, liver or kidney cancer. The chain is built from TRBV6-5 and TRBJ1-5; D may be TRBD1 (5 bases). Written as DNA, the CDR3 is TGTGCCAGCAGTCAGGGAAATAATCAGCCCCAGCATTTT. Amino acid sequence: CASSQGNNQPQHF.